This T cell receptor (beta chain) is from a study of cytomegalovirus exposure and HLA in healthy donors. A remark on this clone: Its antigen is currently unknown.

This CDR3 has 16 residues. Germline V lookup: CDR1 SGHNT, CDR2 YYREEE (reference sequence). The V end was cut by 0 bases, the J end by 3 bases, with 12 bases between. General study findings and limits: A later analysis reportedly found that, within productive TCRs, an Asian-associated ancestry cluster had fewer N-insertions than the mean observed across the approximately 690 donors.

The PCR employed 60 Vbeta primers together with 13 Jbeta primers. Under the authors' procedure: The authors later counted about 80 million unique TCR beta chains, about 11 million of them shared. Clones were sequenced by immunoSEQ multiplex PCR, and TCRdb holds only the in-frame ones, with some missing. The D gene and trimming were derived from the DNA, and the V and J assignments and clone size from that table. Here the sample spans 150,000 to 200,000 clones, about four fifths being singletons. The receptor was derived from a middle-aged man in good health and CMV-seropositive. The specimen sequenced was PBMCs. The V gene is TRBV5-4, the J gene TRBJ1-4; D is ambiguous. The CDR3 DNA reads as TGTGCCAGCAGCTTGGCCCGAGGGTCGGCTAATGAAAAACTGTTTTTT. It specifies CASSLARGSANEKLFF.